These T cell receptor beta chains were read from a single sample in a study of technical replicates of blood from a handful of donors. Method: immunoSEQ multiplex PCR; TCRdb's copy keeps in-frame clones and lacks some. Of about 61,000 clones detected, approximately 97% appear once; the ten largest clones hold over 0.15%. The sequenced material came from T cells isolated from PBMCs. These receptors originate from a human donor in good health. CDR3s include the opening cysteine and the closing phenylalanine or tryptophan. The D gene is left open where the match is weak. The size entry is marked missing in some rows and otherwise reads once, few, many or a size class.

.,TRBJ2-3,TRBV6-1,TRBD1,CASSVSGGPFDTQYF,TGTGCCAGCAGTGTTTCAGGGGGCCCTTTCGATACGCAGTATTTT
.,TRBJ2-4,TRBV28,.,CASEPPGINIQYF,TGTGCCAGCGAACCGCCCGGGATAAACATTCAGTACTTC
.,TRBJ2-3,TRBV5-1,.,CASSLVRGGLLADTQYF,TGCGCCAGCAGCTTGGTCAGGGGAGGGCTTCTGGCAGATACGCAGTATTTT
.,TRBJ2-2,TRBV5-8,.,CASSHQLVFTDTGELFF,TGTGCCAGCAGCCACCAATTGGTGTTCACGGACACCGGGGAGCTGTTTTTT
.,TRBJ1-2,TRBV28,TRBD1,CASSLGAGGKGYTF,TGTGCCAGCAGTTTGGGTGCAGGGGGCAAGGGCTACACCTTC
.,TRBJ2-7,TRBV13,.,CASSLGRTEGYEQYF,TGTGCCAGCAGCTTAGGAAGGACTGAGGGATACGAGCAGTACTTC
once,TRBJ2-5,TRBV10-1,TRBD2,CASSWTSRSETQYF,TGCGCCAGCAGCTGGACTAGCCGTTCGGAGACCCAGTACTTC
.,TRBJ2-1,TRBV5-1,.,CASSSPTSLPNYNEQFF,TGCGCCAGCAGCTCTCCTACTAGCTTACCCAATTACAATGAGCAGTTCTTC
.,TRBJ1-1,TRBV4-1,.,CASSQDPGMNTEAFF,TGCGCCAGCAGCCAAGATCCAGGCATGAACACTGAAGCTTTCTTT
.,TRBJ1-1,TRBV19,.,CASSIGTVNTEAFF,TGTGCCAGTAGTATAGGGACAGTGAACACTGAAGCTTTCTTT
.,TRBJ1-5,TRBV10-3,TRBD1,CAISAQGNQPQHF,TGTGCCATCAGTGCACAGGGGAATCAGCCCCAGCATTTT
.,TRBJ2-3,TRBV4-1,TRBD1,CASSQGQGARGDTQYF,TGCGCCAGCAGCCAAGGACAGGGGGCGAGAGGGGATACGCAGTATTTT
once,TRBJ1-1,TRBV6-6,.,CASSQGTEAFF,TGTGCCAGCAGTCAGGGGACAGAAGCTTTCTTT
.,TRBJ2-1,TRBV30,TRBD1,CAWRNRGRSSYNEQFF,TGTGCCTGGAGGAACAGGGGCCGGAGCTCCTACAATGAGCAGTTCTTC
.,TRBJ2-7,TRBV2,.,CASGAAYEQYF,TGTGCCAGCGGAGCCGCCTACGAGCAGTACTTC
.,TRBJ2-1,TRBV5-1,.,CASSSPSGTPEQFF,TGCGCCAGCAGCTCCCCATCCGGGACACCAGAGCAGTTCTTC
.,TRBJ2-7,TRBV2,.,CASSAGAYEQYF,TGTGCCAGCAGTGCGGGGGCCTACGAGCAGTACTTC